These T cell receptor beta chains were read from a single sample in a study of naive and memory T cell subsets. TCRdb reprocessed the UMI-ligation and nested PCR reads with MiXCR, giving one entry per CDR3 protein. The sample lists 130,000 to 150,000 distinct CDR3 sequences; about a sixth were seen once. The sequenced material came from naive CD4+ T cells from blood. Receptors were obtained from a human donor in good health. Both conserved end residues are part of each CDR3. D genes are given only for firm matches. Where a row states a size, it is once, few, many or the class of an expanded clone; other rows omit it.

D gene	V gene	J gene	clone size	CDR3 protein	CDR3 DNA
TRBD1	TRBV7-6	TRBJ1-1	few	CASSLGTGDGEAFF	TGTGCCAGCAGCTTAGGTACAGGGGACGGTGAAGCTTTCTTT
TRBD2	TRBV12-3/TRBV12-4	TRBJ2-1	NA	CASSGAGLVGNEQFF	TGTGCCAGCAGTGGGGCGGGACTAGTGGGTAATGAGCAGTTCTTC
TRBD1	TRBV27	TRBJ1-5	NA	CASSFGQGRNQPQHF	TGTGCCAGCAGTTTTGGACAGGGTCGCAATCAGCCCCAGCATTTT
TRBD1	TRBV28	TRBJ2-2	NA	CASSSGQGELFF	TGTGCCAGCAGTTCGGGACAGGGGGAGCTGTTTTTT
TRBD2	TRBV27	TRBJ2-3	few	CASRHTGTSLVTQYF	TGTGCCAGCAGACACACCGGGACTAGCCTAGTTACGCAGTATTTT
TRBD2	TRBV2	TRBJ2-3	many	CASSRDYTDTQYF	TGTGCCAGCAGCCGGGACTACACAGATACGCAGTATTTT
NA	TRBV4-1	TRBJ2-2	few	CASSQIAVRNTGELFF	TGCGCCAGCAGCCAAATAGCGGTTCGGAACACCGGGGAGCTGTTTTTT
NA	TRBV20-1	TRBJ2-7	few	CSANDYRYEQYF	TGCAGTGCTAACGACTACCGGTACGAGCAGTACTTC
NA	TRBV6-5	TRBJ1-1	NA	CASSYRERTEAFF	TGTGCCAGCAGTTACAGGGAGCGCACTGAAGCTTTCTTT
TRBD2	TRBV29-1	TRBJ2-3	few	CSVITSGSGADTQYF	TGCAGCGTCATAACTAGCGGGAGCGGGGCAGATACGCAGTATTTT
NA	TRBV7-2	TRBJ1-5	NA	CASSSLNQPQHF	TGTGCCAGCAGCTCATTAAATCAGCCCCAGCATTTT
NA	TRBV11-1	TRBJ2-1	few	CASSLNGAMYNEQFF	TGTGCCAGCAGCCTTAACGGGGCTATGTACAATGAGCAGTTCTTC
NA	TRBV20-1	TRBJ2-7	NA	CSARGRVAMTYEQYF	TGCAGTGCTAGAGGTAGGGTCGCTATGACCTACGAGCAGTACTTC
NA	TRBV5-1	TRBJ2-3	NA	CASSLGQCDTQYF	TGCGCCAGCAGCTTGGGACAGTGCGATACGCAGTATTTT
NA	TRBV29-1	TRBJ1-1	NA	CSVDLQTGLEAFF	TGCAGCGTTGACCTACAGACAGGCCTTGAAGCTTTCTTT
NA	TRBV18	TRBJ1-1	many	CASSPPDSANTEAFF	TGTGCCAGCTCACCCCCGGACTCGGCAAACACTGAAGCTTTCTTT
NA	TRBV18	TRBJ2-3	few	CASSPPVSVAGFSTDTQYF	TGTGCCAGCTCACCACCGGTATCGGTCGCGGGGTTTAGCACAGATACGCAGTATTTT
NA	TRBV6-6	TRBJ2-5	NA	CASSKIPETQYF	TGTGCCAGCAGCAAAATCCCGGAGACCCAGTACTTC
NA	TRBV28	TRBJ2-1	NA	CASSPLAAGENEQFF	TGTGCCAGCAGCCCCCTAGCCGCAGGGGAAAATGAGCAGTTCTTC
NA	TRBV24-1	TRBJ2-2	few	CATSGRNTGELFF	TGTGCCACCAGTGGGAGGAACACCGGGGAGCTGTTTTTT
TRBD2	TRBV20-1	TRBJ2-1	few	CSASLAGDPSSYNEQFF	TGCAGTGCTAGCCTAGCGGGGGATCCGAGCTCCTACAATGAGCAGTTCTTC
TRBD2	TRBV19	TRBJ2-3	few	CASTTTSGGSTDTQYF	TGTGCCAGTACCACGACTAGCGGGGGAAGCACAGATACGCAGTATTTT
TRBD2	TRBV12-3/TRBV12-4	TRBJ2-5	NA	CASSRTSGMETQYF	TGTGCCAGCAGTAGGACTAGCGGGATGGAGACCCAGTACTTC
TRBD1	TRBV12-3/TRBV12-4	TRBJ2-5	NA	CATQGGTGAQTQYF	TGTGCCACCCAGGGGGGGACAGGGGCCCAGACCCAGTACTTC
TRBD2	TRBV5-5	TRBJ2-7	NA	CASSSGLAGGGVSYEQYF	TGTGCCAGCAGCTCTGGACTAGCGGGAGGTGGTGTTTCCTACGAGCAGTACTTC
NA	TRBV20-1	TRBJ1-5	few	CSARGLGEQPQHF	TGCAGTGCTAGAGGGTTAGGGGAGCAGCCCCAGCATTTT
NA	TRBV5-1	TRBJ2-3	few	CASAMGSSGTDTQYF	TGCGCCAGCGCCATGGGGAGTAGCGGCACAGATACGCAGTATTTT
NA	TRBV6-1	TRBJ2-3	few	CASSEASGTDTQYF	TGTGCCAGCAGTGAAGCGTCAGGCACAGATACGCAGTATTTT
NA	TRBV4-1	TRBJ1-1	few	CASSQEEGGTEAFF	TGCGCCAGCAGCCAGGAGGAGGGGGGCACTGAAGCTTTCTTT
NA	TRBV2	TRBJ2-1	many	CASSDRGQSDEQFF	TGTGCCAGCAGTGATCGCGGCCAAAGCGATGAGCAGTTCTTC
NA	TRBV3-1	TRBJ1-2	NA	CASSPHNSGNNYGYTF	TGTGCCAGCAGCCCGCACAACTCAGGGAATAACTATGGCTACACCTTC
NA	TRBV4-2	TRBJ2-3	NA	CASSQSDTQYF	TGTGCCAGCAGCCAATCAGATACGCAGTATTTT
NA	TRBV30	TRBJ2-1	few	CAWGSDWTPTHNEQFF	TGTGCCTGGGGTAGCGATTGGACTCCCACCCACAATGAGCAGTTCTTC
TRBD2	TRBV7-9	TRBJ2-1	few	CASSLGLSYNEQFF	TGTGCCAGCAGCTTGGGACTATCATACAATGAGCAGTTCTTC
NA	TRBV5-1	TRBJ2-3	NA	CASSLDGDTQYF	TGCGCCAGCAGCTTGGACGGAGATACGCAGTATTTT
NA	TRBV7-2	TRBJ2-7	NA	CASSAVIGEQYF	TGTGCCAGCAGCGCCGTCATCGGGGAGCAGTACTTC
NA	TRBV12-3/TRBV12-4	TRBJ2-2	NA	CASSPSGSGTGELFF	TGTGCCAGCAGCCCCTCAGGGAGCGGCACCGGGGAGCTGTTTTTT
NA	TRBV7-2	TRBJ2-1	few	CASSAGQYNEQFF	TGTGCCAGCAGCGCCGGACAGTACAATGAGCAGTTCTTC
NA	TRBV19	TRBJ2-3	few	CASSISRTDTQYF	TGTGCCAGTAGTATTTCTCGTACAGATACGCAGTATTTT
NA	TRBV15	TRBJ2-3	NA	CATSRGGSTDTQYF	TGTGCCACCAGCAGAGGAGGGAGCACAGATACGCAGTATTTT
NA	TRBV6-5	TRBJ1-1	NA	CASSYSMNTEAFF	TGTGCCAGCAGTTACAGCATGAACACTGAAGCTTTCTTT
TRBD1	TRBV25-1	TRBJ1-1	few	CASSTYRGLNTEAFF	TGTGCCAGCAGTACTTACAGGGGTTTGAACACTGAAGCTTTCTTT
TRBD2	TRBV5-1	TRBJ2-3	many	CASSQRLASSTDTQYF	TGCGCCAGCAGCCAACGACTAGCGTCTAGCACAGATACGCAGTATTTT
TRBD2	TRBV24-1	TRBJ2-3	NA	CATSDKLAGDTDTQYF	TGTGCCACCAGTGACAAACTAGCGGGCGACACAGATACGCAGTATTTT
NA	TRBV28	TRBJ2-5	NA	CASSPRRGSGRETQYF	TGTGCCAGCAGCCCCCGAAGGGGGAGCGGTCGAGAGACCCAGTACTTC
TRBD1	TRBV11-2	TRBJ2-7	many	CASSPGTGKGYEQYF	TGTGCCAGCAGCCCGGGGACAGGGAAGGGTTACGAGCAGTACTTC
NA	TRBV18	TRBJ1-1	NA	CASLIGMNTEAFF	TGTGCCAGCTTAATAGGGATGAACACTGAAGCTTTCTTT